The clone carrying this T cell receptor beta chain was picked up one time. The data are from a study of blood T cell repertoires in COVID-19. Method: immunoSEQ multiplex PCR; TCRdb's copy keeps in-frame clones and lacks some. The sample carries a few hundred thousand clones, roughly four fifths recorded once. The specimen was PBMCs or T cells enriched from blood (not recorded which). This receptor was obtained from a woman aged 60 to 75 who had recovered from COVID-19.

The CDR3 sequence: CASSIGGQAGADTQYF. The CDR3 DNA reads as TGTGCCAGTAGTATAGGCGGACAGGCAGGGGCGGATACGCAGTATTTT. This chain uses TRBV19 with TRBJ2-3; 7 nucleotides match TRBD1. CDR1 is LNHDA and CDR2 is SQIVND in the germline V gene (reference sequence). CDR3 length: 16 residues. V was pared by 1 base and J by 6 bases, with 10 bases of the junction left unmatched.